This is a list of T cell receptor beta chains from one sample in a study of Ad26.COV2.S vaccination and SARS-CoV-2 variants. TCRdb's table, derived via immunoSEQ multiplex PCR, lists solely in-frame clones and lacks some. In the table there are fewer than 150,000 clones, just over 85% of which are singletons. Sample: peripheral blood, taken after recovery from COVID-19. The receptor set was obtained from a human donor who had recovered from COVID-19. CDR3s include the opening cysteine and the closing phenylalanine or tryptophan. A D gene is named only where the DNA matches it firmly. Rows may omit the clone size; those that give it use once, few, many or a size class.

>.|.|TRBJ1-1|TRBV4-3
TGCGCCAGCAGCCAAGATGGGGACACTGAAGCTTTCTTT
CASSQDGDTEAFF
>TRBD1|.|TRBJ1-2|TRBV5-5
TGTGCCAGCAGCTCCCGGACAGGGGTCTTCTATGGCTACACCTTC
CASSSRTGVFYGYTF
>TRBD2|once|TRBJ2-1|TRBV5-4
TGTGCCAGCAGCCCGCGACTAGCGGGGGCCTACAATGAGCAGTTCTTC
CASSPRLAGAYNEQFF
>.|once|TRBJ1-5|TRBV2
TGTGCCAGCAGTGAAGCGCAGACATATAGCAATCAGCCCCAGCATTTT
CASSEAQTYSNQPQHF
>.|.|TRBJ2-3|TRBV28
TGTGCCAGCAGTGGATATAGACAGGTCGATACGCAGTATTTT
CASSGYRQVDTQYF
>.|.|TRBJ2-3|TRBV15
TGTGCCACCAGCTTACACATGGCGGTCAGTACGCAGTATTTT
CATSLHMAVSTQYF
>.|.|TRBJ2-7|TRBV5-1
TGCGCCAGCAGAATGAAAGGGGGATACTACGAGCAGTACTTC
CASRMKGGYYEQYF
>.|.|TRBJ2-6|TRBV18
TGTGCCAGCTCACCGGGGTCTGGGGCCAACGTCCTGACTTTC
CASSPGSGANVLTF
>.|.|TRBJ2-5|TRBV6-2/TRBV6-3
TGTGCCAGCAGTTCTGTGAAGGGGCGCTCCAGAGAGACCCAGTACTTC
CASSSVKGRSRETQYF
>TRBD1|.|TRBJ2-2|TRBV18
TGTGCCAGCTCACCCCAGACACGACAGGGTTCAAGCACCGGGGAGCTGTTTTTT
CASSPQTRQGSSTGELFF
>TRBD2|.|TRBJ2-3|TRBV4-1
TGCGCCAGCAGCCTGAGGTCCAGCGGGGGGGACACAGATACGCAGTATTTT
CASSLRSSGGDTDTQYF
>.|once|TRBJ1-2|TRBV28
TGTGCCAGCAGATCAGATGACAGGAACTATGGCTACACCTTC
CASRSDDRNYGYTF
>.|.|TRBJ1-3|TRBV7-2
TGTGCCAGCAGCTTAGAGTTGGGGGAGGGCGGAAACACCATATATTTT
CASSLELGEGGNTIYF
>.|.|TRBJ1-2|TRBV28
TGTGCCAGCAGTCCCCTCGCAGATGGATATGGCTACACCTTC
CASSPLADGYGYTF
>.|few|TRBJ1-3|TRBV7-6
TGTGCCAGCAGCTCCCGGGCGGGGGGCCGAAACACCATATATTTT
CASSSRAGGRNTIYF
>.|.|TRBJ1-6|TRBV5-1
TGCGCCAGCAGCTTGGCCCCGGGCAGGGGAAATTCACCCCTCCACTTT
CASSLAPGRGNSPLHF
>TRBD1|.|TRBJ1-6|TRBV19
TGTGCCAGTAGCTTAATCCGGGACAGGAATTCACCCCTCCACTTT
CASSLIRDRNSPLHF
>.|.|TRBJ1-2|TRBV6-5
TGTGCCAGCAGCGATGGACCCTATGGCTACACCTTC
CASSDGPYGYTF
>.|.|TRBJ1-6|TRBV20-1
TGCAGTGCTAGTGATCCCTATTCACCCCTCCACTTT
CSASDPYSPLHF
>.|.|TRBJ2-5|TRBV6-5
TGTGCCAGCAGTTACAGGCTGGAAAAAGAGACCCAGTACTTC
CASSYRLEKETQYF
>TRBD1|.|TRBJ1-3|TRBV19
TGTGCCAGTAGTATGGGATACGGGACAGGTAGAAACACCATATATTTT
CASSMGYGTGRNTIYF
>TRBD2|.|TRBJ2-1|TRBV6-4
TGTGCCAGCAGACCGAGCGGGGAAAGATACAATGAGCAGTTCTTC
CASRPSGERYNEQFF
>.|.|TRBJ2-5|TRBV7-2
TGTGCCAGCAGCTTAGCGGGGGGACAAGAGACCCAGTACTTC
CASSLAGGQETQYF
>.|.|TRBJ1-2|TRBV5-4
TGTGCCAGCAGCTTGGAGGGCAGGGTCGGTGGCTACACCTTC
CASSLEGRVGGYTF
>.|.|TRBJ2-1|TRBV2
TGTGCCAGCAGTGGGGGGGTTGGCCTGAATGAGCAGTTCTTC
CASSGGVGLNEQFF
>TRBD2|.|TRBJ2-5|TRBV11-3
TGTGCCAGCAGCTTAGGAGTAGCGGGGGCCCAAGAGACCCAGTACTTC
CASSLGVAGAQETQYF
>TRBD1|.|TRBJ1-4|TRBV2
TGTGCCAGCAGTCGGGACAGGGGAGGTGAAAAACTGTTTTTT
CASSRDRGGEKLFF
>.|.|TRBJ2-7|TRBV12-1
TGTGCCAGCAGACACCGGGGCCTCTCCTACGAGCAGTACTTC
CASRHRGLSYEQYF
>TRBD1|.|TRBJ1-6|TRBV6-6
TGTGCCAGCAGTTACTCGATGGGACAGGCTAATTCACCCCTCCACTTT
CASSYSMGQANSPLHF
>.|.|TRBJ1-1|TRBV6-6
TGTGCCAGCAGTTACGCGGGTAGGGAAGCTTTCTTT
CASSYAGREAFF
>TRBD1|.|TRBJ2-5|TRBV5-5
TGTGCCAGCAGCTTGGCCAGGGGGCGCGGGGAGACCCAGTACTTC
CASSLARGRGETQYF
>.|.|TRBJ2-1|TRBV4-1
TGCGCCAGCAAAGCAATCTTGGCCCAGGTCAACAATGAGCAGTTCTTC
CASKAILAQVNNEQFF
>TRBD2|.|TRBJ2-5|TRBV4-2
TGTGCCAGCAGCCAAGCAGCGGGGGGGCCCCAAGGGGACCAGTACTTC
CASSQAAGGPQGDQYF
>.|.|TRBJ1-1|TRBV15
TGTGCCACCAGCGCCCGAGGGGGAGGAGATGAAGCTTTCTTT
CATSARGGGDEAFF
>TRBD1|few|TRBJ1-6|TRBV7-2
TGTGCCAGCAGCTTAGAACTAAGACAGGGTTATAATTCACCCCTCCACTTT
CASSLELRQGYNSPLHF
>TRBD1|.|TRBJ2-1|TRBV6-2/TRBV6-3
TGTGCCAGCAGCTCGGACAGGGAGTACAATGAGCAGTTCTTC
CASSSDREYNEQFF
>TRBD2|.|TRBJ2-7|TRBV9
TGTGCCAGCAGCGTAGGGGGGCTAGCGGGGACGAAATACGAGCAGTACTTC
CASSVGGLAGTKYEQYF
>.|.|TRBJ2-1|TRBV7-9
TGTGCCAGCAGCTTATTGGTCGGCGAATACAATGAGCAGTTCTTC
CASSLLVGEYNEQFF
>.|few|TRBJ1-1|TRBV19
TGTGCCAGTAGTCCAGATGAAGGGATGAACACTGAAGCTTTCTTT
CASSPDEGMNTEAFF
>.|.|TRBJ2-2|TRBV19
TGTGCCAGTAGTATTTGGTGGGGTCCCGGGGAGCTGTTTTTT
CASSIWWGPGELFF
>.|once|TRBJ2-3|TRBV18
TGTGCCAGCTCCTACATCACGGACACAGATACGCAGTATTTT
CASSYITDTDTQYF
>.|.|TRBJ2-2|TRBV10-3
TGTGCCATCAGTGAGAACACCGGGGAGCTGTTTTTT
CAISENTGELFF
>.|.|TRBJ1-3|TRBV5-1
TGCGCCAGCAGCTCTACGGGTAGCGCTGGAAACACCATATATTTT
CASSSTGSAGNTIYF
>TRBD1|.|TRBJ1-2|TRBV19
TGTGCCAGTAGTTTCTTCAGGCAGGGGGATGGCTACACCTTC
CASSFFRQGDGYTF
>.|.|TRBJ2-2|TRBV6-5
TGTGCCAGCAGTTACAATCGTGCCGGGGAGCTGTTTTTT
CASSYNRAGELFF
>.|.|TRBJ2-3|TRBV9
TGTGCCAGCAGCGTAGCCCCCTCCCCGGCGGAAGATACGCAGTATTTT
CASSVAPSPAEDTQYF
>.|.|TRBJ1-5|TRBV11-3
TGTGCCAGCACACAAGGGGGATTGGGCAATCAGCCCCAGCATTTT
CASTQGGLGNQPQHF
>.|.|TRBJ1-1|TRBV6-1
TGTGCCAGCAGTGATTCAGGTGGGGACACTGAAGCTTTCTTT
CASSDSGGDTEAFF
>.|.|TRBJ2-1|TRBV7-9
TGTGCCAGCAGTCGATCCATTCTATTAGGCGGCAATGAGCAGTTCTTC
CASSRSILLGGNEQFF
>TRBD1|.|TRBJ2-7|TRBV28
TGTGCCAGCAGAGTAACCCGCGGGCAGGGGGTCTTCTACGAGCAGTACTTC
CASRVTRGQGVFYEQYF
>TRBD1|once|TRBJ1-4|TRBV4-3
TGCGCCAGCACCGGTGAGGACAGGGGAAATGAAAAACTGTTTTTT
CASTGEDRGNEKLFF
>.|.|TRBJ1-6|TRBV6-1
TGTGCCAGCAGTGAAAATCCCTCACCCCTCCACTTT
CASSENPSPLHF
>.|.|TRBJ1-1|TRBV7-9
TGTGCCAGCAGCTCTCTGTATTCGGGTTCGAACACTGAAGCTTTCTTT
CASSSLYSGSNTEAFF
>TRBD1|.|TRBJ1-4|TRBV11-2
TGTGCCAGCAGCTTCGGGACAGGGAATGAAAAACTGTTTTTT
CASSFGTGNEKLFF
>.|.|TRBJ2-7|TRBV19
TGTGCCAGTAGTATGAGCGCGAACTACGAGCAGTACTTC
CASSMSANYEQYF